This T cell receptor beta chain was identified in a study of T-cell memory formation after mild COVID-19. Points from the study as a whole: Clones contracting over day 15 to 85 were CD4/CD8 balanced, with later expanders leaning CD4+. Mainly CM and EM harbored the contracting CD4+ clones; mainly EMRA harbored the CD8+ ones. In pre-infection memory, a portion of responding clones appeared, which suggested that cross-reactive memory joined.

CDR3 length: 16 amino acids. With V trimmed by 3 bases and J by 3 bases, 7 bases remained unmatched. From germline, CDR1 is SGHTA and CDR2 FQGNSA. TCRdb reanalysed the 5' RACE reads using MiXCR and keeps one entry per CDR3 protein. The table records hundreds of thousands of distinct CDR3 sequences, 15% to 20% of them present only once. With respect to this clonotype: Antigen: not known.

The receptor comes from an adult woman who had mild COVID-19 (a few samples of this study predate the infection). Cell type and time point are not known. The sequencing sample was made of PBMCs or a T cell subset sorted from them (not recorded which). The chain joins TRBV7-2 to TRBJ2-7; 11 bases are shared with TRBD2. The CDR3, as DNA: TGTGCCAGCAGCTTGGCAACTAGCGGGAGTTTCTACGAGCAGTACTTC. Translated: CASSLATSGSFYEQYF.